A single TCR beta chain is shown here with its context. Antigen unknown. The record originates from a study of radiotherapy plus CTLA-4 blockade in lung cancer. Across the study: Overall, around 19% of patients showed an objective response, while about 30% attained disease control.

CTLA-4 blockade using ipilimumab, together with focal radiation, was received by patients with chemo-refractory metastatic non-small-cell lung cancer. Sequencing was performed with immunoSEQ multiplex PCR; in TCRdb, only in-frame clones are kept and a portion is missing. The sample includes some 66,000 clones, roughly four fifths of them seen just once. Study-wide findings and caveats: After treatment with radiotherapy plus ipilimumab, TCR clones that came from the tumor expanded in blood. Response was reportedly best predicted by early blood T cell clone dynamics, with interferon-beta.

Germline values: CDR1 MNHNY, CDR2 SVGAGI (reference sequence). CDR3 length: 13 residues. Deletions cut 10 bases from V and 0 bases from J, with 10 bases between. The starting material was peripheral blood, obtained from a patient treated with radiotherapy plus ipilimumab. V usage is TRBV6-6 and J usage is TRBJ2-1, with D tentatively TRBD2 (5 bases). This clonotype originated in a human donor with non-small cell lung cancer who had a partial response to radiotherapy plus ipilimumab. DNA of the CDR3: TGTGCCACTCACCGGGGCTCCTACAATGAGCAGTTCTTC. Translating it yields CATHRGSYNEQFF.